These 25 T cell receptor beta chains were all obtained from the same sample, sequenced in a study of T-cell reconstitution after alpha-beta-depleted transplantation in children. A TCRbeta library incorporating unique molecular identifiers was prepared. TCRdb reanalysed the PCR reads using MiXCR and keeps one entry per CDR3 protein. In the table there are around 200,000 distinct CDR3 sequences, about 6.4% of which are singletons. Material: PBMCs from the stem cell graft donor, obtained from the stem cell graft. These receptors all stem from a human donor who donated a stem cell graft to a child with Wiskott-Aldrich syndrome.

This clonotype showed up many times. This chain connects TRBV20-1 to TRBJ1-5; 7 nucleotides align to TRBD1. This CDR3 region has 15 residues. Trimming took 3 bases from V and 5 from J; bases not matched to a gene: 10. The germline V gene has CDR1 DFQATT and CDR2 SNEGSKA (reference sequence). DNA for the CDR3: TGCAGTGCTAGTAGGGGGCAGGGACCCGATCAGCCCCAGCATTTT. Protein sequence: CSASRGQGPDQPQHF.

This clonotype has at least ten counts. This sequence joins TRBV7-9 and TRBJ2-7, with TRBD1 matching over 7 bases. Unmatched junction bases numbered 8, after V lost 0 bases and J lost 0 bases. The CDR3 consists of 17 residues. Germline CDR1 and CDR2: SEHNR and FQNEAQ (reference sequence). CDR3 bases: TGTGCCAGCAGCTTAGCCTTAACAGGGGTAAACTCCTACGAGCAGTACTTC. Its protein is CASSLALTGVNSYEQYF. Full variable domain (outside the CDR3, taken from reference TRBV7-9 and TRBJ2-7): DTGVSQNPRHKITKRGQNVTFRCDPISEHNRLYWYRQTLGQGPEFLTYFQNEAQLEKSRLLSDRFSAERPKGSFSTLEIQRTEQGDSAMYLCASSLALTGVNSYEQYFGPGTRLTVT.

This clonotype showed up many times. The V call is TRBV6-5, the J call TRBJ2-1; 8 bases line up with TRBD1. Germline-derived CDR1 and CDR2 are MNHEY and SVGAGI. The CDR3 has 15 amino acids. V shed 5 bases and J 3 bases; nucleotides not matched to a gene: 6. For the CDR3, the DNA is TGTGCCAGCAGTCTGACTACAGGGGGCTACAATGAGCAGTTCTTC. This gives the protein CASSLTTGGYNEQFF.

The table lists this clonotype with many counts. This chain links TRBV7-9 with TRBJ2-1; D gene unclear. This CDR3 is built from 15 residues. CDR1 and CDR2 (germline): SEHNR, FQNEAQ (reference sequence). V lost 8 bases to trimming and J lost 1 base, with 15 bases between them. CDR3 bases: TGTGCCAGCGCCCGGGTCGCGCCTTCCTACAATGAGCAGTTCTTC. Its translation is CASARVAPSYNEQFF.

This clonotype was detected many times. This chain connects TRBV4-3 to TRBJ2-7, with 9 bases fitting TRBD1. The germline V gene encodes CDR1 LGHNA and CDR2 YSLEER. The CDR3 runs 14 residues. Trimming at V came to 4 bases and at J to 7 bases, leaving 8 bases not matched to a gene. The CDR3 is CASSPAQGAREQYF. For the CDR3, the DNA is TGCGCCAGCAGCCCCGCACAGGGGGCGAGGGAGCAGTACTTC.

This clonotype was seen a few times. The chain uses TRBV10-2 and TRBJ1-1; D perhaps matches TRBD1 (5 bases). This CDR3 contains 15 residues. V was clipped by 6 bases and J by 4 bases, with 18 bases between them. Germline lookup yields CDR1 WSHSY and CDR2 SAAADI. In DNA form, the CDR3 reads TGCGCCAGCAGGATGGGGGTAGGGCTGAGCACTGAAGCTTTCTTT. It codes for CASRMGVGLSTEAFF.

This clonotype was recorded many times. The rearrangement joins TRBV29-1 to TRBJ1-1, with D possibly being TRBD1 (5 bases). The CDR3 consists of 14 residues. V was clipped by 7 bases and J by 0 bases, with 15 bases between them. Germline V gene data show CDR1 as SQVTM and CDR2 as ANQGSEA. The CDR3 nucleotides read TGCAGCGCCGCGGAGGGGTATATGAACACTGAAGCTTTCTTT. Its translation: CSAAEGYMNTEAFF.

In its sample, this clonotype was seen many times. The chain carries TRBV5-1 and TRBJ1-2; 9 bases are a match to TRBD1. The CDR3 runs to 14 residues. Trimming removed 4 bases from V and 4 bases from J; junction bases left unmatched: 5. CDR1 SGHRS and CDR2 YFSETQ come from the germline V gene. The CDR3: CASSTDRGVYGYTF. In nucleotides, the CDR3 is TGCGCCAGCAGCACGGACAGGGGCGTCTATGGCTACACCTTC.

The chain couples TRBV18 to TRBJ2-1; 15 nucleotides agree with TRBD2. CDR1 is KGHSH and CDR2 is LQKENI in the germline V gene. This CDR3 is 18 amino acids long. Trimming cost V 4 bases and J 3 bases; bases outside gene matches: 7. The CDR3 nucleotides read TGTGCCAGCTCACTGGGGACTAGCGGGAGGACGCTCTACAATGAGCAGTTCTTC. This codes for CASSLGTSGRTLYNEQFF.

The chain recombines TRBV12-3 or TRBV12-4 with TRBJ2-1; D remains ambiguous. The CDR3 spans 16 residues. The V end was cut by 6 bases, the J end by 0 bases, with 15 bases between. The CDR3 loop is CASSSDLSLSYNEQFF. Written as DNA, the CDR3 is TGTGCCAGCAGCTCTGATCTTTCCCTCTCCTACAATGAGCAGTTCTTC.

A note on this clonotype: A much larger clone is a single base away; this may be a read error. The chain joins TRBV12-3 or TRBV12-4 to TRBJ2-2; D perhaps matches TRBD2 (5 bases). Trimming stripped 5 bases from V and 3 bases from J, with 10 bases between. CDR3 length: 14 amino acids. In nucleotides, the CDR3 is TGTGCCAGCAGTCCGTACGGGGACACCGGGGAGCTGTTTTTT. Translation: CASSPYGDTGELFF.

This clonotype was counted many times. The rearrangement joins TRBV25-1 to TRBJ2-2, with 9 nucleotides matching TRBD2. There are 17 residues in the CDR3. Trimming cost V 0 bases and J 7 bases; bases outside gene matches: 9. Germline V gene lookup returns CDR1 MGHDK and CDR2 SYGVNS. CDR3: CASSEYLAGSKGGELFF. CDR3 nucleotide sequence: TGTGCCAGCAGTGAATATCTAGCGGGGAGTAAAGGCGGGGAGCTGTTTTTT. Drawing the rest from reference TRBV25-1 and TRBJ2-2, the complete variable domain is EADIYQTPRYLVIGTGKKITLECSQTMGHDKMYWYQQDPGMELHLIHYSYGVNSTEKGDLSSESTVSRIRTEHFPLTLESARPSHTSQYLCASSEYLAGSKGGELFFGEGSRLTVL.

This clonotype has at least ten counts. The genes are TRBV24-1 and TRBJ2-7; TRBD1 aligns across 7 bases. In germline, CDR1 is KGHDR, CDR2 SFDVKD. J gave up 5 bases and V 2 bases, and 5 bases lay outside the gene matches. This CDR3 spans 14 amino acids. The CDR3 spells CATSDSTGFHEQYF. The CDR3 nucleotides read TGTGCCACCAGTGATTCGACAGGGTTCCACGAGCAGTACTTC.

This clonotype was recorded at least ten times. V gene TRBV25-1 combines with J gene TRBJ2-2; the D gene is possibly TRBD2 (7 bases). This CDR3 has 13 residues. The V and J ends lost 5 bases and 6 bases respectively, with 10 bases between them. Germline V lookup: CDR1 MGHDK, CDR2 SYGVNS. The CDR3 loop reads CASSQGGAGELFF. The CDR3 bases are TGTGCCAGCAGTCAAGGGGGGGCCGGGGAGCTGTTTTTT.

This clonotype was seen many times. V gene TRBV12-3 or TRBV12-4 combines with J gene TRBJ1-3; 7 bases match TRBD1. The CDR3 is made up of 14 amino acids. V trimming: 7 bases; J trimming: 5 bases; junction bases outside the gene matches: 8. CDR3 loop: CASNRQGLRNTIYF. The DNA for the CDR3 is TGTGCCAGCAACCGACAGGGACTCAGAAACACCATATATTTT.

This clonotype was found many times. The V gene is TRBV20-1, the J gene TRBJ2-4, with D maybe TRBD1 (6 bases). Trimming stripped 0 bases from V and 3 bases from J, with 6 bases between. The CDR3 consists of 13 residues. Germline CDR1 and CDR2: DFQATT and SNEGSKA (reference sequence). CDR3: CSAREGGKNIQYF. Written as DNA, the CDR3 is TGCAGTGCTAGAGAAGGGGGCAAAAACATTCAGTACTTC.

In its sample, this clonotype was seen a few times. The genes are TRBV7-9 and TRBJ2-1; the D is unclear. The CDR3 has 14 amino acids. Germline CDR1 reads SEHNR; CDR2 reads FQNEAQ (reference sequence). V lost 3 bases to trimming and J lost 6 bases, with 12 bases between them. The CDR3 spells CASSFGPVANEQFF. The CDR3 bases are TGTGCCAGCAGCTTCGGGCCGGTGGCCAATGAGCAGTTCTTC.

This clonotype was seen ten or more times. V gene TRBV20-1 combines with J gene TRBJ2-3, with 9 bases fitting TRBD2. The CDR3 is 16 amino acids. V dropped 5 bases and J dropped 1; count of bases not matched to a gene: 10. The V gene's germline CDR1 is DFQATT and CDR2 SNEGSKA (reference sequence). The CDR3: CSASNSGRSGTDTQYF. In DNA, the CDR3 is TGCAGTGCTTCGAATAGCGGGAGAAGTGGCACAGATACGCAGTATTTT.

This clonotype was observed a few times. This chain joins TRBV5-6 and TRBJ2-7, with a tentative D call TRBD2 (6 bases). The V end was cut by 5 bases, the J end by 3 bases, with 15 bases between. Germline loops: CDR1 SGHDT, CDR2 YYEEEE. CDR3 length: 14 residues. The CDR3 sequence is CASSFGLASYEQYF. CDR3 bases: TGTGCCAGCAGTTTCGGGCTAGCGAGCTACGAGCAGTACTTC.

This clonotype has a count of ten or more. The J gene is TRBJ2-5, the V gene TRBV7-9; D is possibly TRBD2 (6 bases). Trimming left V 4 bases short and J 5 bases short, with 17 bases between. The CDR3 has 15 amino acids. Germline CDR1 is SEHNR and CDR2 is FQNEAQ (reference sequence). The CDR3 region is CASSSRLVPGETQYF. In DNA form, the CDR3 reads TGTGCCAGCAGCTCCAGACTAGTACCCGGGGAGACCCAGTACTTC.

This clonotype has at least ten counts. CDR3 nucleotide sequence: TGTGCCAGCAGCCCCGGGGACTACGAGCAGTACTTC. Protein product: CASSPGDYEQYF. The V gene is TRBV6-6, the J gene TRBJ2-7; the D gene is possibly TRBD2 (5 bases). Trimming pared 6 bases from V and 3 bases from J, leaving 9 bases between. The CDR3 loop spans 12 amino acids. The germline gives CDR1 MNHNY, CDR2 SVGAGI (reference sequence).

At least ten counts were recorded for this clonotype. The V and J genes are TRBV10-3 and TRBJ1-2; 7 positions match TRBD1. CDR3 length: 16 amino acids. CDR1 is ENHRY and CDR2 is SYGVKD in the germline V gene. J was trimmed by 0 bases and V by 1 base; bases with no gene match: 5. This CDR3 is CAISELKGASNYGYTF. CDR3 sequence (DNA): TGTGCCATCAGTGAGTTAAAGGGGGCTTCTAACTATGGCTACACCTTC.

At least ten counts were recorded for this clonotype. The chain couples TRBV6-1 to TRBJ2-1; tentative D call: TRBD2 (5 bases). CDR3 length: 14 residues. Germline V lookup: CDR1 MNHNS, CDR2 SASEGT. Trimming removed 7 bases at V and 2 bases at J, with 12 bases between. As DNA, the CDR3 is TGTGCCAGCACCCTAAGCGGTACCTACAATGAGCAGTTCTTC. Its translation: CASTLSGTYNEQFF.

There are a few counts of this clonotype. The rearrangement links TRBV30 to TRBJ2-7; the match to TRBD2 covers 14 bases. CDR3 length: 16 amino acids. V shed 0 bases, J shed 2 bases, and the junction held 3 bases outside the gene matches. CDR1 and CDR2 from the germline V gene are GTSNPN and SVGIG (reference sequence). The CDR3 sequence is CAWSVGLAGGPYEQYF. Written as DNA, the CDR3 is TGTGCCTGGAGTGTTGGACTAGCGGGAGGCCCCTACGAGCAGTACTTC.

This clonotype was seen at least ten times. V usage is TRBV3-1 and J usage is TRBJ1-2; D possibly corresponds to TRBD1 (5 bases). Trimming took off 4 bases at V and 8 bases at J, with 14 bases between the two ends. Germline CDR1 reads LGHDT; CDR2 reads YNNKEL (reference sequence). The CDR3 spans 13 residues. This CDR3 is CASSREGLGGYTF. Written as DNA, the CDR3 is TGTGCCAGCAGCCGTGAGGGACTAGGGGGCTACACCTTC.